This T cell receptor (beta chain) was documented in a study of sequential checkpoint blockade in melanoma. Described treatment: randomized to nivolumab then ipilimumab (arm A) or the reverse (arm B). The data were produced by immunoSEQ multiplex PCR, yet TCRdb's version contains in-frame clones alone and is incomplete. The profile shows almost 20,000 clones, 82% of them singletons. Sequenced here: CD8+ T cells sorted from blood (inferred from file names), sampled from a patient given nivolumab and ipilimumab in sequence. This clonotype was sampled from a human donor with melanoma.

CDR3 coding DNA: TGTGCCAGCAGTGGTCATCCCACCGGGGAGCTGTTTTTT. As protein: CASSGHPTGELFF. The chain links TRBV2 to TRBJ2-2; D is undetermined. V was clipped by 4 bases and J by 4 bases, with 7 bases between them. The germline CDR1 and CDR2 sequences are SNHLY and FYNNEI. The CDR3 totals 13 residues.